Described below is a single T cell receptor beta chain sequence and its context. Its target is unknown. The data were obtained in a study of CD8 T cells in ankylosing spondylitis. Findings and limits, study-wide: Matched ankylosing spondylitis synovial fluid reportedly showed significant enrichment of disease-linked clones. Eight or nine highly homologous variants made up a TCR beta motif that seemed to typify ankylosing spondylitis blood.

Trimming shortened V by 2 bases and J by 0 bases, and 4 bases separated the two germline ends. This CDR3 contains 13 residues. Germline V gene lookup returns CDR1 MNHEY and CDR2 SVGAGI. TCRdb redid the calling of the 5' RACE reads with MiXCR, one entry per CDR3 protein. Here the sample spans approximately 210,000 distinct CDR3 sequences, 10% to 15% being singletons. The V call is TRBV6-5, the J call TRBJ1-1; D is undetermined. Material for sequencing was blood, either unsorted or a sorted T cell fraction (not recorded which). This receptor was identified in a male donor with ankylosing spondylitis or in good health (not recorded which). This CDR3 is CASSYDMNTEAFF. CDR3 DNA sequence: TGTGCCAGCAGTTACGACATGAACACTGAAGCTTTCTTT.